These 32 T cell receptor beta chains were sequenced from one sample in a study of CD8 T cells in ankylosing spondylitis. TCRdb re-derived calls from the 5' RACE reads in MiXCR, one entry per CDR3 protein. Here the sample spans more than 150,000 distinct CDR3 sequences, 15% to 20% being singletons. Sequenced input: blood, either unsorted or a sorted T cell fraction (not recorded which). Every receptor here comes from a male donor under 30 with ankylosing spondylitis or in good health (not recorded which).

This clonotype was recorded at least ten times. The rearrangement links TRBV12-3 or TRBV12-4 to TRBJ2-4; TRBD1 aligns across 7 bases. CDR3 length: 16 residues. Unmatched junction bases numbered 7, after V lost 5 bases and J lost 0 bases. CDR3 nucleotide sequence: TGTGCCAGCAGTCCTCCGGGACAGAGAGCCAAAAACATTCAGTACTTC. Translating gives CASSPPGQRAKNIQYF.

This clonotype was observed a few times. The gene calls are TRBV29-1 and TRBJ2-3, with D maybe TRBD1 (5 bases). Looked up from germline, CDR1 is SQVTM and CDR2 is ANQGSEA. V was clipped by 4 bases and J by 5 bases, with 19 bases between them. The length of the CDR3 is 15 residues. The CDR3, as DNA: TGCAGCGTTGGTTCTGCTGGGGCGTCTGGAGATACGCAGTATTTT. Its translation: CSVGSAGASGDTQYF.

This sequence joins TRBV7-3 and TRBJ2-1; D remains ambiguous. This CDR3 comprises 14 residues. CDR1 and CDR2 from the germline V gene are SGHTA and FQGTGA. Trimming pared 3 bases from V and 1 base from J, leaving 7 bases between. The CDR3 sequence is CASSFSDSYNEQFF. The CDR3, as DNA: TGTGCCAGCAGCTTTTCCGATTCCTACAATGAGCAGTTCTTC.

This clonotype was detected many times. The chain recombines TRBV6-5 with TRBJ2-2; TRBD1 aligns across 7 bases. J lost 4 bases, V lost 3 bases, and 5 bases had no gene match. Germline CDR1 reads MNHEY; CDR2 reads SVGAGI. The CDR3 length is 15 residues. CDR3 protein: CASSYSRGITGELFF. As DNA, the CDR3 is TGTGCCAGCAGTTATTCCAGGGGGATCACCGGGGAGCTGTTTTTT.

This chain connects TRBV20-1 to TRBJ2-6; D remains ambiguous. Trimming shortened V by 3 bases and J by 0 bases, and 3 bases separated the two germline ends. Germline V lookup: CDR1 DFQATT, CDR2 SNEGSKA (reference sequence). CDR3 size: 13 residues. In DNA form, the CDR3 reads TGCAGTGCTAGGCCCTCTGGGGCCAACGTCCTGACTTTC. It yields the protein CSARPSGANVLTF.

This clonotype was seen ten or more times. The gene calls are TRBV28 and TRBJ2-1, with D maybe TRBD1 (6 bases). The CDR3 is 17 amino acids. Germline V gene lookup returns CDR1 MDHEN and CDR2 SYDVKM. V dropped 6 bases and J dropped 5 bases, with 23 bases sitting between them. The CDR3 DNA reads TGTGCCAGCAGCACTACTACGTCCGGGACAAGCGACAATGAGCAGTTCTTC. It is translated as CASSTTTSGTSDNEQFF.

This clonotype was seen repeatedly, ten times or more. V usage is TRBV24-1 and J usage is TRBJ2-3, with 13 bases aligning to TRBD2. The CDR3 runs 14 residues. Germline CDR1 reads KGHDR; CDR2 reads SFDVKD. The junction had 4 bases not matched to a gene; V was cut back by 9 bases and J by 5 bases. The DNA of the CDR3 is TGTGCCACCTCGGGGACTAGCGGGGTAGATACGCAGTATTTT. Translation gives CATSGTSGVDTQYF.

This clonotype showed up many times. The CDR3, as DNA: TGCAGCGTCACGGGGAGGGGTTCTTACTATGGCTACACCTTC. Residues: CSVTGRGSYYGYTF. This sequence joins TRBV29-1 and TRBJ1-2; a weak D match, TRBD1 (5 bases). The length of the CDR3 is 14 residues. V was cut by 6 bases and J by 3 bases, with 17 bases left in between. Germline-derived CDR1 and CDR2 are SQVTM and ANQGSEA.

The chain carries TRBV27 and TRBJ2-1; the match to TRBD2 covers 11 bases. The germline CDR1 and CDR2 sequences are MNHEY and SMNVEV (reference sequence). J was trimmed by 3 bases and V by 3 bases; bases with no gene match: 7. This CDR3 is built from 17 residues. The CDR3 loop reads CASSLYTGTSGYNEQFF. The CDR3 bases are TGTGCCAGCAGTTTGTATACCGGGACTAGCGGCTACAATGAGCAGTTCTTC.

This clonotype has at least ten counts. The V and J genes are TRBV7-9 and TRBJ2-7; D might be TRBD2 (6 bases). The CDR3 covers 14 residues. Per germline, CDR1 SEHNR and CDR2 FQNEAQ (reference sequence). V was trimmed by 4 bases and J by 7 bases, leaving 17 bases between them. The CDR3, as DNA: TGTGCCAGCAGCTCCCGGGACTGGAGGTCGGAGCAGTACTTC. Protein: CASSSRDWRSEQYF. The full variable domain, rest sourced from reference TRBV7-9 and TRBJ2-7, is DTGVSQNPRHKITKRGQNVTFRCDPISEHNRLYWYRQTLGQGPEFLTYFQNEAQLEKSRLLSDRFSAERPKGSFSTLEIQRTEQGDSAMYLCASSSRDWRSEQYFGPGTRLTVT.

The rearrangement links TRBV29-1 to TRBJ2-1; 14 nucleotides agree with TRBD2. The V gene's germline CDR1 is SQVTM and CDR2 ANQGSEA. The CDR3 totals 16 residues. Trimming at V came to 4 bases and at J to 2 bases, leaving 4 bases not matched to a gene. The CDR3 here is CSVGGTSGSPYNEQFF. The CDR3 nucleotides read TGCAGCGTTGGGGGGACTAGCGGGAGCCCCTACAATGAGCAGTTCTTC.

This clonotype has at least ten counts. This CDR3 reads CASTSALGGMNTEAFF. In DNA form, the CDR3 reads TGTGCCAGCACGTCTGCTTTAGGAGGAATGAACACTGAAGCTTTCTTT. The chain has TRBV27 and TRBJ1-1; D ambiguous. The germline V gene encodes CDR1 MNHEY and CDR2 SMNVEV (reference sequence). The CDR3 length is 16 residues. The germline V and J ends were trimmed by 7 bases and 0 bases, with 18 bases remaining between them.

This clonotype was counted many times. The chain recombines TRBV12-3 or TRBV12-4 with TRBJ2-6, with D tentatively TRBD1 (6 bases). The ends were cut back, 5 bases at V and 3 bases at J, with 11 bases in the middle. The CDR3 extends over 15 amino acids. CDR3 sequence: CASSTTGFGANVLTF. CDR3 coding DNA: TGTGCCAGCAGTACCACAGGGTTTGGGGCCAACGTCCTGACTTTC.

This clonotype was found many times. The chain couples TRBV12-3 or TRBV12-4 to TRBJ1-2; D unresolved. The length of the CDR3 is 14 residues. The germline V and J ends were trimmed by 4 bases and 6 bases, with 15 bases remaining between them. CDR3 protein: CASSSYLKRDGYTF. The CDR3 DNA is TGTGCCAGCAGTTCATACTTAAAGCGGGATGGCTACACCTTC.

At least ten counts were recorded for this clonotype. In DNA, the CDR3 is TGCAGTGCTAGAGACGGGAGTCTAGCCGGGGAGCTGTTTTTT. Translation gives CSARDGSLAGELFF. The rearrangement uses TRBV20-1 and TRBJ2-2; maybe TRBD2 (6 bases). V was pared by 0 bases and J by 6 bases, with 11 bases between. Germline V gene data show CDR1 as DFQATT and CDR2 as SNEGSKA (reference sequence). This CDR3 contains 14 residues.

This clonotype came up many times. The chain recombines TRBV5-1 with TRBJ2-5, with 11 bases fitting TRBD2. The V segment lost 6 bases and the J segment 1 base; nucleotides outside the gene matches: 5. Germline CDR1 SGHRS, CDR2 YFSETQ. The CDR3 runs to 15 residues. The CDR3: CASNRGLAAQETQYF. The CDR3 bases are TGCGCCAGCAACAGGGGACTAGCGGCCCAAGAGACCCAGTACTTC.

This clonotype was counted ten times or more. The chain joins TRBV10-3 to TRBJ2-1; 9 positions match TRBD2. The junction had 12 bases not matched to a gene; V was cut back by 11 bases and J by 7 bases. Germline V CDR1 and CDR2: ENHRY, SYGVKD. The CDR3 totals 14 residues. DNA of the CDR3: TGTGCCGTTGATAGCGGGAGACGGGAAAATGAGCAGTTCTTC. It is translated as CAVDSGRRENEQFF.

This clonotype was counted at least ten times. The chain is built from TRBV5-1 and TRBJ2-7; TRBD2 agrees at 8 bases. The germline gives CDR1 SGHRS, CDR2 YFSETQ. This CDR3 has 13 residues. Unmatched junction bases numbered 4, after V lost 7 bases and J lost 1 base. CDR3 region: CASRGLESYEQYF. The CDR3 DNA follows: TGCGCCAGCCGGGGACTAGAATCCTACGAGCAGTACTTC.

This chain links TRBV20-1 with TRBJ1-1; TRBD1 is a possible D gene (6 bases). Trimming removed 3 bases at V and 1 base at J, with 15 bases between. CDR1 is DFQATT, CDR2 SNEGSKA, per germline (reference sequence). The CDR3 has 15 amino acids. CDR3 in amino acids: CSASDPKQGNTEAFF. The CDR3 DNA reads as TGCAGTGCTAGCGACCCTAAACAGGGGAACACTGAAGCTTTCTTT.

This clonotype showed up many times. This chain joins TRBV6-2 or TRBV6-3 and TRBJ2-1; D gene uncertain. The CDR3 has 10 residues. The V gene lost 6 bases and the J gene lost 5 bases, with 2 bases spanning the gap. CDR1 MNHEY and CDR2 SVGEGT come from the germline V gene. The CDR3 DNA sequence: TGTGCCAGCAGGAACAATGAGCAGTTCTTC. Translating it yields CASRNNEQFF.

The chain has TRBV10-3 and TRBJ1-1; D remains ambiguous. V lost 3 bases, J lost 1 base, and 12 bases lay in between. The CDR3 covers 15 residues. Germline CDR1 is ENHRY and CDR2 is SYGVKD. CDR3 amino acids: CAISDGPRGNTEAFF. In DNA form, the CDR3 reads TGTGCCATCAGTGATGGTCCGCGCGGGAACACTGAAGCTTTCTTT.

The sample holds many counts of this clonotype. The V and J genes are TRBV4-2 and TRBJ2-7; D not certain. The V gene lost 0 bases and the J gene lost 4 bases, with 7 bases spanning the gap. Per germline, CDR1 LGHNA and CDR2 YNFKEQ. The CDR3 consists of 13 residues. CDR3 residues: CASSQEVVYEQYF. For the CDR3, the DNA is TGTGCCAGCAGCCAAGAGGTCGTATACGAGCAGTACTTC.

This clonotype was seen only a few times. The chain has TRBV29-1 and TRBJ2-1; 7 nucleotides line up with TRBD1. The CDR3 extends over 14 amino acids. The ends lost 7 bases at V and 6 bases at J; junction bases unmatched: 12. The V gene's germline CDR1 is SQVTM and CDR2 ANQGSEA. The CDR3, as DNA: TGCAGCGCGGAACGGGACAGAGGAATCAATGAGCAGTTCTTC. It yields the protein CSAERDRGINEQFF.

The V gene is TRBV7-2, the J gene TRBJ2-3; 7 nucleotides line up with TRBD2. CDR3 length equals 16 residues. Trimming at V came to 3 bases and at J to 3 bases, leaving 9 bases not matched to a gene. Germline CDR1 and CDR2: SGHTA and FQGNSA. CDR3 sequence (DNA): TGTGCCAGCAGCTTCCCGACTAGCCGGGAGACAGATACGCAGTATTTT. Residues: CASSFPTSRETDTQYF.

This chain joins TRBV7-8 and TRBJ2-5; TRBD2 matches at 11 bases. V was pared by 4 bases and J by 4 bases, with 11 bases of the junction left unmatched. The germline gives CDR1 SGHVS, CDR2 FQNEAQ. The length of the CDR3 is 17 residues. The CDR3 bases are TGTGCCAGCAGCTCCAGCAGCCTAGCGGGAGGAGGAGAGACCCAGTACTTC. Amino acid sequence: CASSSSSLAGGGETQYF.

This clonotype occurred many times. The chain uses TRBV3-1 and TRBJ1-3; D is ambiguous. V was cut by 1 base and J by 10 bases, with 11 bases left in between. From germline, CDR1 is LGHDT and CDR2 YNNKEL (reference sequence). This CDR3 has 13 residues. The CDR3 protein is CASSQASQRTIYF. For the CDR3, the DNA is TGTGCCAGCAGCCAAGCCTCACAGAGGACCATATATTTT.

The chain combines TRBV29-1 with TRBJ2-5; 7 bases align to TRBD2. The V gene's germline CDR1 is SQVTM and CDR2 ANQGSEA. CDR3 size: 12 residues. J lost 9 bases, V lost 3 bases, and 7 bases had no gene match. Here the CDR3 reads CSVETSSRAQYF. The CDR3 DNA reads TGCAGCGTTGAGACTAGCAGCAGGGCCCAGTACTTC.

On this clonotype itself: At one end, the junction sequence differs from germline, possibly due to a read error. V and J are TRBV7-2 and TRBJ1-3; D is uncertain. Germline values: CDR1 SGHTA, CDR2 FQGNSA. This CDR3 has 14 residues. This CDR3 is CASGLERSGNTIYF. The DNA of the CDR3 is TGTGCCAGCGGCTTAGAGCGGTCTGGAAACACAATATATTTT.

The chain carries TRBV28 and TRBJ1-5; 7 nucleotides align to TRBD1. Germline CDR1 reads MDHEN; CDR2 reads SYDVKM. The junction had 9 bases not matched to a gene; V was cut back by 5 bases and J by 5 bases. CDR3 length equals 15 residues. CDR3 sequence reads: CASSPGAGGDQPQHF. The CDR3, as DNA: TGTGCCAGCAGTCCCGGGGCAGGGGGGGATCAGCCCCAGCATTTT.

This clonotype was seen repeatedly, ten times or more. This chain uses TRBV3-1 with TRBJ1-1, with D perhaps TRBD1 (6 bases). Trimming took off 4 bases at V and 1 base at J, with 10 bases between the two ends. This CDR3 has 14 amino acids. Germline V gene lookup returns CDR1 LGHDT and CDR2 YNNKEL (reference sequence). CDR3 residues: CASSPQGPNTEAFF. As DNA, the CDR3 is TGTGCCAGCAGCCCACAGGGACCGAACACTGAAGCTTTCTTT.

This clonotype was counted many times. The V gene is TRBV6-1, the J gene TRBJ1-1, with TRBD1 matching over 8 bases. The V segment lost 3 bases and the J segment 8 bases; nucleotides outside the gene matches: 2. The CDR3 runs to 12 residues. Germline V gene data show CDR1 as MNHNS and CDR2 as SASEGT. The CDR3 region has the DNA TGTGCCAGCAGTGAGGGGACAGGCGAAGCTTTCTTT. Translation gives CASSEGTGEAFF.

This clonotype has just a few counts. The chain couples TRBV12-3 or TRBV12-4 to TRBJ1-1; a weak D match, TRBD1 (6 bases). V lost 4 bases and J lost 11, with 11 bases in between. The CDR3 runs to 11 residues. CDR3 DNA: TGTGCCAGCAGTTCGGGAACAGGGGCTTTCTTT. It encodes CASSSGTGAFF.